This is a list of T cell receptor beta chains from one sample in a study of blood T cell repertoires in COVID-19. Repertoires were generated with immunoSEQ multiplex PCR, while TCRdb's copy carries only in-frame clones and drops some. Among 130,000 to 150,000 clones listed, about 89% were seen once. Sequenced sample: PBMCs or T cells enriched from blood (not recorded which). The source of these receptors is a man in his fifties or sixties who had recovered from COVID-19. Each CDR3 is given with its conserved first and last residue. Each record gives: V gene, J gene, CDR3 protein.

V gene: TRBV27
J gene: TRBJ1-2
CDR3 protein: CASSFRPEGGYTF

V gene: TRBV6-5
J gene: TRBJ2-7
CDR3 protein: CASSYAGVPLSYEQYF

V gene: TRBV5-1
J gene: TRBJ1-1
CDR3 protein: CASSSRTENTEAFF

V gene: TRBV5-1
J gene: TRBJ2-3
CDR3 protein: CASSFTDRADTQYF

V gene: TRBV29-1
J gene: TRBJ2-3
CDR3 protein: CSVEDPGLAGGTTDTQYF

V gene: TRBV18
J gene: TRBJ1-6
CDR3 protein: CASSPNRGSPLHF

V gene: TRBV19
J gene: TRBJ2-1
CDR3 protein: CASSPTSGRPNEQFF

V gene: TRBV5-1
J gene: TRBJ2-1
CDR3 protein: CASSLVWGDYNEQFF

V gene: TRBV6-5
J gene: TRBJ2-2
CDR3 protein: CASEASGGFSGELFF

V gene: TRBV27
J gene: TRBJ1-5
CDR3 protein: CASSLFRGDQPQHF

V gene: TRBV7-3
J gene: TRBJ2-1
CDR3 protein: CASSPRPGQGDNEQFF

V gene: TRBV5-1
J gene: TRBJ2-1
CDR3 protein: CASSPSGGYNEQFF

V gene: TRBV10-1
J gene: TRBJ2-7
CDR3 protein: CASSESGRLAGGRYEQYF

V gene: TRBV28
J gene: TRBJ2-1
CDR3 protein: CASSLVMGGGGLEQFF

V gene: TRBV7-9
J gene: TRBJ1-6
CDR3 protein: CASSPGTANSPLHF

V gene: TRBV25-1
J gene: TRBJ1-1
CDR3 protein: CARTTPPRAAGF

V gene: TRBV20-1
J gene: TRBJ2-5
CDR3 protein: CSASLGGETQYF

V gene: TRBV18
J gene: TRBJ2-1
CDR3 protein: CASSRHVAGGTYNEQFF

V gene: TRBV12-3/TRBV12-4
J gene: TRBJ1-1
CDR3 protein: CASSRALEAFF

V gene: TRBV29-1
J gene: TRBJ2-7
CDR3 protein: CSVEPDSSYEQYF

V gene: TRBV5-1
J gene: TRBJ1-5
CDR3 protein: CASSPGLTGEQPQHF

V gene: TRBV19
J gene: TRBJ1-5
CDR3 protein: CASSTYTGKGQPQHF

V gene: TRBV2
J gene: TRBJ2-7
CDR3 protein: CASNRESYEQYF

V gene: TRBV6-1
J gene: TRBJ2-3
CDR3 protein: CASSDPSGRPGDTQYF

V gene: TRBV2
J gene: TRBJ2-4
CDR3 protein: CASTRDGGLDIQYF

V gene: TRBV11-2
J gene: TRBJ2-7
CDR3 protein: CASSPRTSASYEQYF

V gene: TRBV9
J gene: TRBJ2-7
CDR3 protein: CASSVEGTAYEQYF

V gene: TRBV5-1
J gene: TRBJ2-7
CDR3 protein: CASSQDGGYEQYF

V gene: TRBV7-9
J gene: TRBJ2-1
CDR3 protein: CASVSSGLAGGRYNEQFF

V gene: TRBV4-1
J gene: TRBJ2-1
CDR3 protein: CASSPRSGGAWNEQFF

V gene: TRBV28
J gene: TRBJ2-7
CDR3 protein: CASSLHFYEQYF

V gene: TRBV4-1
J gene: TRBJ2-2
CDR3 protein: CASSQGQTNTGELFF

V gene: TRBV28
J gene: TRBJ2-5
CDR3 protein: CASSLSPWTGNSVSTLAQYF

V gene: TRBV5-1
J gene: TRBJ2-7
CDR3 protein: CASRPSGRSSSYEQYF

V gene: TRBV9
J gene: TRBJ2-7
CDR3 protein: CASSPQRSSLEQYF

V gene: TRBV28
J gene: TRBJ2-7
CDR3 protein: CASGSRGTSGRSEQYF

V gene: TRBV6-5
J gene: TRBJ1-1
CDR3 protein: CASSYQSVTEAFF

V gene: TRBV19
J gene: TRBJ2-4
CDR3 protein: CASSIGQSLAKNIQYF

V gene: TRBV5-4
J gene: TRBJ1-4
CDR3 protein: CASSFGTEVEYEKLFF

V gene: TRBV5-1
J gene: TRBJ1-2
CDR3 protein: CASSLTGYSYGYTF

V gene: TRBV11-2
J gene: TRBJ2-2
CDR3 protein: CASSLSRVVGELFF

V gene: TRBV7-2
J gene: TRBJ1-2
CDR3 protein: CASSLRVGYGYTF

V gene: TRBV2
J gene: TRBJ2-7
CDR3 protein: CASSDTPTLAGGSYEQYF

V gene: TRBV29-1
J gene: TRBJ2-7
CDR3 protein: CSVLTYEQYF